Each of the 11 T cell receptor beta chains below was sequenced from the same sample in a study of cytomegalovirus exposure and HLA in healthy donors. Use of 60 Vbeta and 13 Jbeta primers characterized the PCR. The assay was immunoSEQ multiplex PCR, and TCRdb's table has in-frame clones only and misses some. Here the sample spans about 150,000 clones, over 70% being singletons. The sample was PBMCs. The receptors derive from a man aged 25-40 years in good health and CMV-seropositive.

The count of this clone is one. The rearrangement joins TRBV19 to TRBJ1-5; possibly TRBD1 for D (6 bases). Trimming left V 1 base short and J 5 bases short, with 15 bases between. Per germline, CDR1 LNHDA and CDR2 SQIVND (reference sequence). This CDR3 spans 16 amino acids. CDR3 in amino acids: CASSIGRKDRDQPQHF. The CDR3, as DNA: TGTGCCAGTAGTATAGGGAGGAAGGACAGAGATCAGCCCCAGCATTTT.

V is TRBV2 and J is TRBJ2-7; 13 nucleotides match TRBD2. The CDR3 length is 18 residues. The J segment lost 8 bases and the V segment lost 3 bases, leaving 16 bases of the junction unmatched. CDR1 and CDR2 from the germline V gene are SNHLY and FYNNEI. The CDR3 bases are TGTGCCAGCAGTGAGGGATCCGGGACTAGCGGGACTACGCTCAAGCAGTACTTC. This gives the protein CASSEGSGTSGTTLKQYF.

The chain is built from TRBV10-2 and TRBJ2-2; 8 nucleotides agree with TRBD1. This CDR3 spans 14 amino acids. V lost 8 bases, J lost 0 bases, and 2 bases stayed unmatched. Germline CDR1 reads WSHSY; CDR2 reads SAAADI. The CDR3 nucleotides are TGCGCCAGCGTGGACAGGGCGAACACCGGGGAGCTGTTTTTT. Encoded protein: CASVDRANTGELFF.

This clone has just one count. This chain uses TRBV6-1 with TRBJ2-3; perhaps TRBD2 as D (5 bases). CDR3 length: 18 amino acids. CDR1 and CDR2 (germline): MNHNS, SASEGT. V was pared by 0 bases and J by 1 base, with 17 bases between. CDR3 sequence: CASSEARRGLEGTDTQYF. As DNA, the CDR3 is TGTGCCAGCAGTGAAGCGCGACGCGGGTTGGAGGGCACAGATACGCAGTATTTT.

The chain joins TRBV5-1 to TRBJ2-5; D not resolved. CDR3 length: 13 amino acids. The germline gives CDR1 SGHRS, CDR2 YFSETQ. V was shortened by 0 bases and J by 0 bases, with 3 bases between the two germline ends. The CDR3 here is CASSLAYQETQYF. For the CDR3, the DNA is TGCGCCAGCAGCTTGGCGTACCAAGAGACCCAGTACTTC.

The V and J genes are TRBV7-2 and TRBJ2-2; weak D call: TRBD1 (6 bases). V lost 2 bases and J lost 0, with 7 bases in between. CDR1 is SGHTA and CDR2 is FQGNSA in the germline V gene. There are 15 residues in the CDR3. The CDR3 region is CASSLQGTNTGELFF. CDR3 nucleotides: TGTGCCAGCAGCTTACAGGGGACGAACACCGGGGAGCTGTTTTTT.

This chain uses TRBV6-1 with TRBJ2-3; 10 bases are a match to TRBD2. The V gene end was trimmed by 5 bases and the J gene end by 1 base; junction bases not matched to a gene: 3. This CDR3 has 15 residues. Germline V gene data show CDR1 as MNHNS and CDR2 as SASEGT. The CDR3, as DNA: TGTGCCAGCAGTTGGGGGACTAGCGGCACAGATACGCAGTATTTT. Protein sequence: CASSWGTSGTDTQYF.

The chain uses TRBV30 and TRBJ2-7, with 7 bases aligning to TRBD1. Germline V gene sequence: CDR1 GTSNPN, CDR2 SVGIG (reference sequence). The CDR3 contains 16 residues. J was trimmed by 5 bases and V by 0 bases; bases with no gene match: 13. The CDR3: CAWSVLGQGVRNEQYF. The CDR3, as DNA: TGTGCCTGGAGTGTACTGGGGCAGGGGGTCCGAAACGAGCAGTACTTC. The complete variable domain, with remaining parts taken from reference TRBV30 and TRBJ2-7, reads SQTIHQWPATLVQPVGSPLSLECTVEGTSNPNLYWYRQAAGRGLQLLFYSVGIGQISSEVPQNLSASRPQDRQFILSSKKLLLSDSGFYLCAWSVLGQGVRNEQYFGPGTRLTVT.

The chain employs TRBV19 and TRBJ1-2, with D possibly TRBD1 on 5 matching bases. Germline assignment: CDR1 LNHDA and CDR2 SQIVND (reference sequence). The CDR3 extends over 17 amino acids. V was clipped by 1 base and J by 5 bases, with 20 bases between them. Written as DNA, the CDR3 is TGTGCCAGTAGTATAGTCGGGGGATCCCTGGAAGTTTATGGCTACACCTTC. Amino acid sequence: CASSIVGGSLEVYGYTF.

The CDR3 is CASSVAGGGEKLFF. CDR3 in DNA: TGTGCCAGCAGCGTAGCAGGGGGTGGTGAAAAACTGTTTTTT. The chain recombines TRBV9 with TRBJ1-4; TRBD1 agrees at 7 bases. The CDR3 totals 14 residues. In germline, CDR1 is SGDLS, CDR2 YYNGEE. Trimming at V came to 0 bases and at J to 7 bases, leaving 3 bases not matched to a gene.

The chain has TRBV6-5 and TRBJ2-3, with 7 positions matching TRBD2. The germline V gene encodes CDR1 MNHEY and CDR2 SVGAGI. The CDR3 has 14 residues. With V trimmed by 5 bases and J by 6 bases, 8 bases remained unmatched. This CDR3 is CASSTGTTADTQYF. The CDR3 coding sequence is TGTGCCAGCAGTACCGGGACTACCGCGGATACGCAGTATTTT.